Shown below are 9 T cell receptor beta chains from a single sample sequenced in a study of cytomegalovirus exposure and HLA in healthy donors. Generated by immunoSEQ multiplex PCR, the TCRdb table keeps only in-frame clones and is missing some. The profile shows about 86,000 clones, approximately 93% of them singletons. Sequenced input: PBMCs. The receptors shown here come from a man in his late teens or twenties in good health and CMV-seronegative.

Only one count was recorded for this clone. V and J are TRBV15 and TRBJ1-1; D perhaps matches TRBD1 (6 bases). V lost 3 bases and J lost 5, with 19 bases in between. Germline CDR1 and CDR2: LNHNV and YYDKDF (reference sequence). The CDR3 sequence is 16 residues long. The CDR3 region has the DNA TGTGCCACCAGCAGGGGCGGAGGGGGGGCAAGGACTGAAGCTTTCTTT. It is translated as CATSRGGGGARTEAFF.

The chain joins TRBV11-3 to TRBJ2-1; D is perhaps TRBD2 (5 bases). This CDR3 contains 14 residues. Trimming stripped 1 base from V and 7 bases from J, with 11 bases between. Per germline, CDR1 SGHNT and CDR2 YENEEA. CDR3 residues: CASSLAGVVNEQFF. The CDR3 coding sequence is TGTGCCAGCAGCTTAGCCGGGGTCGTAAATGAGCAGTTCTTC.

The V and J genes are TRBV11-2 and TRBJ1-2; TRBD1 might be the D (6 bases). Germline V lookup: CDR1 SGHAT, CDR2 FQNNGV. The length of the CDR3 is 15 residues. Between the trimmed V and J ends, which lost 5 bases and 0 bases, there was a span of 13 bases. CDR3 sequence (DNA): TGTGCCAGCAGCCGGTCGGACAGCCCTAACTATGGCTACACCTTC. Residues: CASSRSDSPNYGYTF.

This sequence joins TRBV18 and TRBJ1-3; 7 bases map to TRBD1. This CDR3 contains 17 residues. After removal of 4 bases from V and 2 bases from J, the junction contained 11 bases not matched to a gene. Per the germline V gene, CDR1 is KGHSH and CDR2 is LQKENI. CDR3 protein: CASSQEQGRATGNTIYF. The CDR3 DNA reads as TGTGCCAGCTCACAAGAACAGGGGAGAGCTACTGGAAACACCATATATTTT.

V gene TRBV6-5 combines with J gene TRBJ1-1, with a tentative D call TRBD1 (6 bases). Germline CDR1 and CDR2: MNHEY and SVGAGI. This CDR3 has 14 amino acids. Between the trimmed V and J ends, which lost 2 bases and 7 bases, there was a span of 14 bases. The CDR3 DNA sequence: TGTGCCAGCAGTTACGGTCCGGGGGGCTATGAAGCTTTCTTT. Translating it yields CASSYGPGGYEAFF.

The V and J genes are TRBV6-5 and TRBJ2-7, with D possibly being TRBD1 (7 bases). The CDR3 has 15 amino acids. Germline CDR1 is MNHEY and CDR2 is SVGAGI. Between the trimmed V and J ends, which lost 7 bases and 1 base, there was a span of 17 bases. The CDR3 sequence: CASKPTGAGSYEQYF. CDR3 nucleotides: TGTGCCAGCAAGCCAACAGGGGCGGGATCCTACGAGCAGTACTTC.

This clone was observed a single time. The chain couples TRBV15 to TRBJ1-2; a weak D match, TRBD1 (5 bases). Trimming removed 3 bases from V and 4 bases from J, with 15 bases in between. This CDR3 spans 15 amino acids. CDR1 LNHNV and CDR2 YYDKDF come from the germline V gene (reference sequence). DNA for the CDR3: TGTGCCACCAGCAGTAGGGGTGCGCACCGCTATGGCTACACCTTC. Encoded protein: CATSSRGAHRYGYTF.

The chain employs TRBV18 and TRBJ2-7, with TRBD1 matching 7 bases. Germline V CDR1 and CDR2: KGHSH, LQKENI. V was clipped by 8 bases and J by 4 bases; unmatched bases: 11. The CDR3 consists of 14 residues. CDR3 loop: CASNKQGIGYEQYF. CDR3 bases: TGTGCCAGCAACAAACAGGGGATTGGGTACGAGCAGTACTTC.

The chain carries TRBV4-1 and TRBJ2-1; 7 bases fit TRBD1. The germline V gene encodes CDR1 MGHRA and CDR2 YSYEKL. V lost 1 base to trimming and J lost 9 bases; unmatched junction nucleotides: 0. The length of the CDR3 is 12 residues. CDR3 in amino acids: CASSQGQGEQFF. CDR3 sequence (DNA): TGCGCCAGCAGCCAAGGACAGGGTGAGCAGTTCTTC.